This T cell receptor beta chain was captured in a study of response to subunit inactivated influenza vaccine. Study findings and constraints: It was suggested by the authors that few new T cells are recruited by each seasonal influenza vaccination.

CDR1 and CDR2 from the germline V gene are MNHNY and SVGAGI (reference sequence). This CDR3 comprises 13 residues. Deletions cut 6 bases from V and 4 bases from J, with 11 bases between. In TCRdb, the RT-PCR reads were re-called with MiXCR into one record per CDR3 protein. The table includes about 540,000 distinct CDR3 sequences, around a quarter detected once. This clonotype was counted a few times. Its antigen is as yet unknown. These data were also reused for a study on T cells expressing NK-cell markers. From that report: The cDNA for TCR beta came from 5'RACE template switching with UMIs. Sorted T-cell subsets CD3+CD56+NKG2C+, CD3+CD56+NKG2C- and CD3+CD56-NKG2C+ were TCR beta-sequenced. Top CD8+ clonotypes included the dominant CD3+CD56+NKG2C+ clonotypes in six donors. Evidence did not settle whether expanded NKG2C+ T cell clones targeted HCMV.

The sequence was obtained from a man aged 45-65 years who received an inactivated influenza vaccine. The chain joins TRBV6-6 to TRBJ2-3, with D possibly TRBD2 on 6 matching bases. Sequencing was performed on CD4+ T cells sorted from PBMCs, taken approximately 12 days after vaccination. DNA of the CDR3: TGTGCCAGCAGGATAACGGGGGCAGATACGCAGTATTTT. Protein product: CASRITGADTQYF.